A selection of T cell receptor beta chains follows, all from one sample in a study of preoperative IRX-2 immunotherapy in early breast cancer. The table came from immunoSEQ multiplex PCR; TCRdb's copy has only in-frame clones and leaves some out. The sample has 40,000 to 50,000 clones; approximately 80% are singletons. The sequences come from tumor tissue, collected after IRX-2 immunotherapy. Receptor source: a human donor with breast cancer. Each CDR3 is given with its conserved first and last residue. D genes are given only for firm matches. A clone size is listed for some rows: how often the clone was seen (once, few, many), or a class if it is expanded.

V,D,J,size,CDR3,DNA
TRBV5-1,TRBD1,TRBJ2-1,-,CASSPGQGARNEQFF,TGCGCCAGCAGCCCGGGACAGGGGGCGCGGAATGAGCAGTTCTTC
TRBV9,-,TRBJ1-5,-,CASSLQGIKAGQPQHF,TGTGCCAGCAGTTTGCAGGGGATCAAGGCGGGTCAGCCCCAGCATTTT
TRBV7-6,TRBD2,TRBJ2-5,-,CASTTSGGRQETQYF,TGTGCCAGCACTACTAGCGGGGGAAGACAAGAGACCCAGTACTTC
TRBV7-8,-,TRBJ1-4,-,CASSLRGANEKLFF,TGTGCCAGCAGCTTAAGGGGGGCTAATGAAAAACTGTTTTTT
TRBV6-8,-,TRBJ2-3,once,CAISVKTTRTDTQYF,TGTGCCATCAGTGTAAAGACCACACGTACAGATACGCAGTATTTT
TRBV19,-,TRBJ1-4,-,CASSPRDLATNEKLFF,TGTGCCAGTAGTCCAAGGGACCTCGCAACTAATGAAAAACTGTTTTTT
TRBV30,TRBD1,TRBJ1-1,-,CAWGDSNTEAFF,TGTGCCTGGGGGGACAGTAACACTGAAGCTTTCTTT
TRBV19,-,TRBJ2-5,once,CASSVGRLETQYF,TGTGCCAGTAGTGTTGGCAGGCTAGAGACCCAGTACTTC
TRBV19,-,TRBJ2-2,few,CASSPRRSTGELFF,TGTGCCAGTAGTCCAAGACGGAGCACCGGGGAGCTGTTTTTT
TRBV11-3,-,TRBJ1-3,-,CASSLWRIGNTIYF,TGTGCCAGCAGCTTGTGGAGGATCGGAAACACCATATATTTT
TRBV6-8,TRBD1,TRBJ1-4,once,CASSYNGQGGEKLFF,TGTGCCAGCAGTTACAACGGTCAGGGGGGGGAAAAACTGTTTTTT
TRBV30,TRBD1,TRBJ2-7,-,CASQQGAYEQYF,TGTGCCTCACAACAGGGGGCCTACGAGCAGTACTTC
TRBV6-8,-,TRBJ2-7,-,CASSIGSTYEQYF,TGTGCCAGCAGTATCGGGTCGACCTACGAGCAGTACTTC
TRBV6-8,-,TRBJ1-6,-,CASVGRGSAGSPLHF,TGTGCCAGTGTCGGGCGGGGATCGGCCGGGTCACCCCTCCACTTT
TRBV19,-,TRBJ1-6,-,CASSIRRLSPLHF,TGTGCCAGTAGTATAAGGAGGCTCTCACCCCTCCACTTT
TRBV6-8,-,TRBJ2-3,-,CASQSGGVDTQYF,TGTGCCAGCCAATCAGGAGGGGTAGATACGCAGTATTTT